This TCR beta chain was captured by sequencing in a study of Graves' ophthalmopathy and Graves' hyperthyroidism. At the level of the study: Prior to any treatment, peripheral blood was collected at the time of initial diagnosis.

The table lists this clonotype with many counts. The antigen is undetermined. Study observations and caveats: Detection in blood was also observed for most expanded thyroid clonotypes above 0.001 frequency.

RNA transcripts yielded amplified TCR beta CDR3 regions. Investigators did first-round RT-PCR with HTBI primers, then second-round multiplex PCR. TCRdb called the multiplex PCR reads again in MiXCR, with one record for every CDR3 protein. The repertoire holds about 400,000 distinct CDR3 sequences, with around 21% as singletons. CDR3 length equals 12 residues. V was clipped by 7 bases and J by 7 bases, with 13 bases between them. Stable hyperthyroid donors showed no ophthalmopathy during 18 months follow-up. Hyperthyroidism patients, aged 18 to 65, were newly diagnosed, under 2 months' duration. The sample was peripheral blood. This receptor was obtained from a woman younger than 30 with stable Graves' hyperthyroidism. The V gene is TRBV12-3 or TRBV12-4, the J gene TRBJ1-1; no clear D gene. CDR3 nucleotide sequence: TGTGCCAGCATCCGCCTCGACCGTGAAGCTTTCTTT. It codes for CASIRLDREAFF.